This T cell receptor (beta chain) was documented in a study of T cell repertoires in cytomegalovirus infection. Across the study: It was the public TCR beta signatures that indicated both CMV infection and matching HLA type. Notes on the study in general: Carriers of CMV and the relevant HLA type were discriminated by public TCR beta frequency. The response measured ex vivo was dominated by TCR beta clonotypes (HLA-C-restricted and CMV-specific).

The V end was cut by 6 bases, the J end by 5 bases, with 17 bases between. Germline CDR1 reads SEHNR; CDR2 reads FQNEAQ (reference sequence). The length of the CDR3 is 14 residues. The table lists this clonotype with many counts. No antigen is known for it. TCRdb used MiXCR to reprocess the reads, holding one entry per CDR3 protein. Of about 740,000 distinct CDR3 sequences listed, 35% are singletons. What was sequenced was PBMCs. This receptor was identified in a human donor in good health (CMV status not recorded). Some clones in this sample may be carry-over from other donors' samples. The rearrangement joins TRBV7-9 to TRBJ2-7; D gene ambiguous. The CDR3 spells CASSSPLALDEQYF. The CDR3 DNA reads TGTGCCAGCAGTTCACCCCTGGCCCTGGACGAGCAGTACTTC.